This T cell receptor beta chain was found in a study of graft-versus-host responses after intestinal transplantation. Across the whole study: Anti-thymocyte globulin was used for induction in all recipients, who then took tacrolimus and steroids for roughly three years. Study outcomes and limitations: Elevated graft-versus-host to host-versus-graft clonal ratios in allografts were recorded for patients with graft-donor T cell macrochimerism. GvH clones were found in recipient marrow; some appeared first in ileum or blood.

CFSE-labeled responder cells (approximately 200,000) were plated with approximately 200,000 irradiated, violet-dye-labeled stimulator cells. Responder CD3+CD4+ and CD3+CD8+ cells that were proliferating and CFSE-low were sorted after the reaction. Clones were sequenced by immunoSEQ multiplex PCR, and TCRdb holds only the in-frame ones, with some missing. The sample contains 6,000 to 9,000 clones, less than 40% of which appear only once. The CDR3 totals 12 residues. V shed 11 bases and J 0 bases; nucleotides not matched to a gene: 3. Per the germline V gene, CDR1 is MNHEY and CDR2 is SVGAGI. The TCR sequence derives from a human patient who was an organ donor for intestinal transplantation. This sequence joins TRBV6-5 and TRBJ1-1; 7 bases fit TRBD1. Sample: alloreactive CD8+ T cells from a mixed lymphocyte reaction culture, taken before transplantation. Subset reported: CFSE-low proliferating T cells sorted from roughly six-day pre-transplant mixed lymphocyte reaction (GvH or HvG direction). This chain's CDR3 is CACGTVNTEAFF. The CDR3 bases are TGTGCCTGCGGGACAGTGAACACTGAAGCTTTCTTT.